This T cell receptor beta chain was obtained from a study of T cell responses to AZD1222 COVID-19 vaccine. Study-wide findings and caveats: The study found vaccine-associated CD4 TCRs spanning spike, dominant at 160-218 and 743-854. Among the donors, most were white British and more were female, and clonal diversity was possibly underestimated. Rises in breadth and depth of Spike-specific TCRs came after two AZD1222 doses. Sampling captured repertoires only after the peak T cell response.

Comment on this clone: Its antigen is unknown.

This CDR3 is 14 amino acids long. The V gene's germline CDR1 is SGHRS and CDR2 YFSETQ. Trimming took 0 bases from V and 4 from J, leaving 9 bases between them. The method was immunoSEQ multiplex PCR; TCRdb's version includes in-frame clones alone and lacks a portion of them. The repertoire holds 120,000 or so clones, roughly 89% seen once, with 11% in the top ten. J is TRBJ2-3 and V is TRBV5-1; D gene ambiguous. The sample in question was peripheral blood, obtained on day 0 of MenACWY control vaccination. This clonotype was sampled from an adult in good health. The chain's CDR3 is CASSLASNADTQYF. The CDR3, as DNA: TGCGCCAGCAGCTTGGCCTCGAATGCAGATACGCAGTATTTT.